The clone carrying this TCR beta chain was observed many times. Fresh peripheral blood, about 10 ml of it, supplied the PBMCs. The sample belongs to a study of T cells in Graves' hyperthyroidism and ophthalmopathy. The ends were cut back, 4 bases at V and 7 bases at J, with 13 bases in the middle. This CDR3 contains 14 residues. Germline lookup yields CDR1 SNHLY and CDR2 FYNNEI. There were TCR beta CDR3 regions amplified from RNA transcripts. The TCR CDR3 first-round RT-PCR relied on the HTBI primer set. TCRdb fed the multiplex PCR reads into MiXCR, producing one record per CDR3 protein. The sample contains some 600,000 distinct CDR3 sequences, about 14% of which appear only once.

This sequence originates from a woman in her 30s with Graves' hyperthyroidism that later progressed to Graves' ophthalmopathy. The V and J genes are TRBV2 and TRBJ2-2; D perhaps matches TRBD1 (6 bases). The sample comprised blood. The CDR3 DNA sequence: TGTGCCAGCAGTGTGGGCCAGGGGATCGGGGAGCTGTTTTTT. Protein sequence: CASSVGQGIGELFF.